Described below is a single TCR beta chain sequence and its context. A much bigger clone sits one base away, suggesting this may be a read error. The library came from three nested PCR rounds adapted from ARM-PCR protocols. MiXCR, run by TCRdb on the multiplex PCR reads, gives a single entry per CDR3 protein. The sample consists of over 35,000 distinct CDR3 sequences, roughly 60% of them appearing once. This sample is part of a study of tumor and adjacent non-tumor tissue in lung cancer. RNA was extracted from bulk tissue without any cell sorting. This non-tumor lung sample came from over 3 cm beyond the tumor edge. Sequenced input: distant non-tumor lung tissue. This TCR came from a man over 45 with non-small cell lung cancer.

The CDR3 sequence: CASSLAAAGNQGYTF. In DNA, the CDR3 is TGTGCCAGCAGCTTAGCGGCGGCAGGGAATCAAGGCTACACCTTC. The chain employs TRBV7-9 and TRBJ1-2; perhaps TRBD1 as D (5 bases). This CDR3 spans 15 amino acids. V lost 0 bases, J lost 8 bases, and 16 bases lay in between. Germline V gene sequence: CDR1 SEHNR, CDR2 FQNEAQ (reference sequence).